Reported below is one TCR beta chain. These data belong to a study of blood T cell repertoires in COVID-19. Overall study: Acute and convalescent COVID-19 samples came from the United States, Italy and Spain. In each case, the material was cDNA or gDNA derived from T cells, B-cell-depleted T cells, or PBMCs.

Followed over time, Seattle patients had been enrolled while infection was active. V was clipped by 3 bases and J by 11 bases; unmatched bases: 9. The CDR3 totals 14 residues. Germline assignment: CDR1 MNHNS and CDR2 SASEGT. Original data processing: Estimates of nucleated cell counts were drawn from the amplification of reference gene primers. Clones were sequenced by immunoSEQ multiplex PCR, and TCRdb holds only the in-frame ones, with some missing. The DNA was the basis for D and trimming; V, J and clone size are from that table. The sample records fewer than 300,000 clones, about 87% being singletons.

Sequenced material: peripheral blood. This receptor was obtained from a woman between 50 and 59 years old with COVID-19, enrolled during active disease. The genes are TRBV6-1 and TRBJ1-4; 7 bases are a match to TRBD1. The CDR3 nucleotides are TGTGCCAGCAGTGATAAGCCACAGGGGAGGAAACTGTTTTTT. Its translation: CASSDKPQGRKLFF.